The rows below give T cell receptor beta chains drawn from one sample of a study of T-cell memory formation after mild COVID-19. MiXCR, applied by TCRdb to the 5' RACE reads, yields one record per CDR3 protein. The repertoire holds around 450,000 distinct CDR3 sequences, with roughly a quarter as singletons. The sequenced sample consisted of PBMCs or a T cell subset sorted from them (not recorded which). The receptors shown here come from an adult woman who had mild COVID-19 (a few samples of this study predate the infection). Cell type and time point are not known. Each CDR3 is given with its conserved first and last residue. The D gene is left open where the match is weak. Size values are once, few and many counts, or a class for expanded clones, and some rows have none.

>16|TRBJ2-7|TRBV7-9|few|TRBD1
TGTGCCAGCAGCTTATTTCCGGCGCAGGGGGCCTACGAGCAGTACTTC
CASSLFPAQGAYEQYF
>12|TRBJ2-7|TRBV10-3|-|-
TGTGCCATCAGTGGAGGGGGAGGCGAGCAGTACTTC
CAISGGGGEQYF
>18|TRBJ1-6|TRBV20-1|-|TRBD1
TGCAGTGCTAGAGATAAAGGGTTGGGCAGGGGGCTTCGGTCACCCCTCCACTTT
CSARDKGLGRGLRSPLHF
>13|TRBJ2-7|TRBV6-6|-|-
TGTGCCAGCACTACAGTGCTCCTAGACGAGCAGTACTTC
CASTTVLLDEQYF
>12|TRBJ1-5|TRBV14|-|-
TGTGCCAGCAGCCTCTACGATCAGCCCCAGCATTTT
CASSLYDQPQHF
>18|TRBJ2-2|TRBV7-9|few|-
TGTGCCAGCAGCTCACCCGGATTAGGCAGTGGGTCCACCGGGGAGCTGTTTTTT
CASSSPGLGSGSTGELFF
>12|TRBJ1-2|TRBV20-1|-|-
TGCAGTGCTAGGATACAGGCCAGGGGCTACACCTTC
CSARIQARGYTF
>13|TRBJ2-5|TRBV12-3/TRBV12-4|few|TRBD1
TGTGCCAGCAGACCTGACAGGGAAGAGACCCAGTACTTC
CASRPDREETQYF
>15|TRBJ2-7|TRBV9|-|-
TGTGCCAGCAGCGTAGAGCCGGGGTCCTCCTACGAGCAGTACTTC
CASSVEPGSSYEQYF
>15|TRBJ1-2|TRBV20-1|-|-
TGCAGTGCTAGATTCGGACAGATCACCAACTATGGCTACACCTTC
CSARFGQITNYGYTF
>16|TRBJ2-1|TRBV4-3|-|TRBD2
TGCGCCAGCAGCCAAGTCACTAGCGGGAGTTGGAATGAGCAGTTCTTC
CASSQVTSGSWNEQFF
>15|TRBJ2-1|TRBV5-1|-|TRBD2
TGCGCCAGCAGATCGGGACTAGCTGCCGGCAATGAGCAGTTCTTC
CASRSGLAAGNEQFF
>15|TRBJ1-2|TRBV27|-|TRBD1
TGTGCCAGCAGTTCGCCAGGGACAGGGAGTACTGGCTACACCTTC
CASSSPGTGSTGYTF
>17|TRBJ2-1|TRBV6-1|-|TRBD2
TGTGCCACCCTGGGACTAGCGGGGGGGCCATCCTACAATGAGCAGTTCTTC
CATLGLAGGPSYNEQFF
>14|TRBJ2-5|TRBV7-2|few|-
TGTGCCAGCAGCTTCAGTTACGGAAAAGAGACCCAGTACTTC
CASSFSYGKETQYF
>13|TRBJ2-3|TRBV24-1|-|-
TGTGCCACCAGTCTCCCGAAGGCAGATACGCAGTATTTT
CATSLPKADTQYF
>15|TRBJ2-5|TRBV12-3/TRBV12-4|-|TRBD2
TGTGCCAGCAGTTTAGGGGGGGGTACGCTTGGGACCCAGTACTTC
CASSLGGGTLGTQYF
>15|TRBJ1-1|TRBV5-1|few|-
TGCGCCAGCAGCTTGGCCGAATCGGGGATTACTGAAGCTTTCTTT
CASSLAESGITEAFF
>13|TRBJ2-2|TRBV24-1|-|TRBD1
TGTGCCACGAAGGGACAGAGCACCGGGGAGCTGTTTTTT
CATKGQSTGELFF
>12|TRBJ2-1|TRBV7-6|-|-
TGTGCCAGCCGCTCGGACGGGGTAGAGCAGTTCTTC
CASRSDGVEQFF
>15|TRBJ2-1|TRBV10-2|-|TRBD2
TGCGCCAGTCGCTTAGCGGGGCCACTCGACAATGAGCAGTTCTTC
CASRLAGPLDNEQFF
>15|TRBJ2-7|TRBV6-5|-|-
TGTGCCAGCAGTTTGACTGATAAGAGCTCCTACGAGCAGTACTTC
CASSLTDKSSYEQYF
>15|TRBJ2-3|TRBV9|-|-
TGTGCCAGCAGCGGGGACGAAACTAGCACAGATACGCAGTATTTT
CASSGDETSTDTQYF
>15|TRBJ2-3|TRBV12-3/TRBV12-4|-|-
TGTGCCAGCAGTATTACGGCCCTGGCAACAGATACGCAGTATTTT
CASSITALATDTQYF
>14|TRBJ1-5|TRBV6-2/TRBV6-3|-|TRBD1
TGTGCCAGCAGTTACCCACAGGGGCGACAGCCCCAGCATTTT
CASSYPQGRQPQHF